The rows below give T cell receptor beta chains drawn from one sample of a study of shared clonotypes between healthy human individuals. Here immunoSEQ multiplex PCR was the method, and the copy in TCRdb shows in-frame clones only, minus some. The sample has around 1.1 million clones; 60% to 80% are singletons. Sequenced material: memory CD4+ T cells from PBMCs. The receptors here all came from a man between 18 and 35 years old in good health. Some clones in this sample may be carry-over from other donors' samples. Each CDR3 is given with its conserved first and last residue. D genes are given only for firm matches. Size is omitted from some rows. Given values are once, few, many or a class for expanded clones.

d_call: -; j_call: TRBJ2-7; v_call: TRBV6-1; clone_size: -; cdr3_nt: TGTGCCAGCAGTGAAGCCCTAGGGGGTAGCTACGAGCAGTACTTC; cdr3_aa: CASSEALGGSYEQYF
d_call: -; j_call: TRBJ1-1; v_call: TRBV20-1; clone_size: -; cdr3_nt: TGCAGTGCTCCTGACACTGAAGCTTTCTTT; cdr3_aa: CSAPDTEAFF
d_call: TRBD2; j_call: TRBJ2-1; v_call: TRBV7-9; clone_size: -; cdr3_nt: TGTGCCAGCAGCTCCCTCGGCGGGAGTAAATATGAGCAGTTCTTC; cdr3_aa: CASSSLGGSKYEQFF
d_call: -; j_call: TRBJ1-1; v_call: TRBV5-6; clone_size: -; cdr3_nt: TGTGCCAGCACCCTAACCCCCCAGGACACTGAAGCTTTCTTT; cdr3_aa: CASTLTPQDTEAFF
d_call: TRBD1; j_call: TRBJ1-3; v_call: TRBV5-6; clone_size: -; cdr3_nt: TGTGCCAGCAGCTTTACAGGGGCGAGCTCTGGAAACACCATATATTTT; cdr3_aa: CASSFTGASSGNTIYF
d_call: -; j_call: TRBJ1-5; v_call: TRBV2; clone_size: many; cdr3_nt: TGTGCCAGCAGTGGGCAGGGGAGGCAGCCCCAGCATTTT; cdr3_aa: CASSGQGRQPQHF
d_call: TRBD2; j_call: TRBJ2-1; v_call: TRBV7-9; clone_size: once; cdr3_nt: TGTGCCATCCCGAGGGCTAGCGGGAATGCTGAGCAGTTCTTC; cdr3_aa: CAIPRASGNAEQFF
d_call: TRBD1; j_call: TRBJ2-2; v_call: TRBV6-5; clone_size: -; cdr3_nt: TGTGCCAGCATCAAACAGGGGGACAACGGGGAGCTGTTTTTT; cdr3_aa: CASIKQGDNGELFF
d_call: TRBD1; j_call: TRBJ1-2; v_call: TRBV2; clone_size: -; cdr3_nt: TGTGCCAGCAGTGCCGGGACAGGGTATTCGGGAGGCTACACCTTC; cdr3_aa: CASSAGTGYSGGYTF
d_call: TRBD1; j_call: TRBJ2-7; v_call: TRBV7-2; clone_size: -; cdr3_nt: TGTGCCAGCAGCTTAGCGCTTGGGACAGGGTTCGGCGAGCAGTACTTC; cdr3_aa: CASSLALGTGFGEQYF
d_call: -; j_call: TRBJ2-7; v_call: TRBV6-6; clone_size: -; cdr3_nt: TGTGCCAGCAGTTACAACGTGTTAGCCTACGAGCAGTACTTC; cdr3_aa: CASSYNVLAYEQYF
d_call: TRBD2; j_call: TRBJ2-3; v_call: TRBV27; clone_size: -; cdr3_nt: TGTGCCAGCAGTCCGCGGGGGGCTTTAAGCACAGATACGCAGTATTTT; cdr3_aa: CASSPRGALSTDTQYF
d_call: -; j_call: TRBJ1-2; v_call: TRBV29-1; clone_size: -; cdr3_nt: TGCAGCGTTGATAAAGGGTTCTATGGCTACACCTTC; cdr3_aa: CSVDKGFYGYTF
d_call: TRBD2; j_call: TRBJ2-3; v_call: TRBV4-2; clone_size: few; cdr3_nt: TGTGCCAGCAGCCAAGGACTAGCGGGGCGCACAGATACGCAGTATTTT; cdr3_aa: CASSQGLAGRTDTQYF
d_call: TRBD2; j_call: TRBJ2-7; v_call: TRBV5-1; clone_size: -; cdr3_nt: TGCGCCAGCAGCCTACTAGCGGGTACCTCCTACGAGCAGTACTTC; cdr3_aa: CASSLLAGTSYEQYF
d_call: -; j_call: TRBJ2-3; v_call: TRBV19; clone_size: -; cdr3_nt: TGTGCCAGTAGCCCCCAGGGGGATACGCAGTATTTT; cdr3_aa: CASSPQGDTQYF
d_call: TRBD2; j_call: TRBJ2-5; v_call: TRBV7-9; clone_size: -; cdr3_nt: TGTGCCAGCAGCCCAGACCGGACTAGCGGGATAGAGACCCAGTACTTC; cdr3_aa: CASSPDRTSGIETQYF
d_call: -; j_call: TRBJ2-7; v_call: TRBV2; clone_size: few; cdr3_nt: TGTGCCAGCAGTGAAGGGTTCGTTTCTCTAGTTGACGAGCAGTACTTC; cdr3_aa: CASSEGFVSLVDEQYF
d_call: -; j_call: TRBJ1-4; v_call: TRBV4-2; clone_size: -; cdr3_nt: TGTGCCAGCAGCCGTTCAGGGAGTGCAACTAATGAAAAACTGTTTTTT; cdr3_aa: CASSRSGSATNEKLFF
d_call: -; j_call: TRBJ2-2; v_call: TRBV7-2; clone_size: -; cdr3_nt: TGTGCCAGCAGCCTGGGACTCTTTAACACCGGGGAGCTGTTTTTT; cdr3_aa: CASSLGLFNTGELFF
d_call: TRBD1; j_call: TRBJ1-2; v_call: TRBV29-1; clone_size: -; cdr3_nt: TGCAGCGTCATAGGGACAGCTACAAGAGGCTACACCTTC; cdr3_aa: CSVIGTATRGYTF
d_call: -; j_call: TRBJ1-2; v_call: TRBV10-3; clone_size: -; cdr3_nt: TGTGCCATCAGTTGGGGAACGGGAGGGTATGGCTACACCTTC; cdr3_aa: CAISWGTGGYGYTF
d_call: -; j_call: TRBJ1-6; v_call: TRBV27; clone_size: few; cdr3_nt: TGTGCCAGCAGTTTATCCCCCTCCCAGAACAGTCTCCTCCACTTT; cdr3_aa: CASSLSPSQNSLLHF
d_call: -; j_call: TRBJ2-5; v_call: TRBV9; clone_size: -; cdr3_nt: TGTGCCAGCAGCGGCCCCTCCCTCGAGACCCAGTACTTC; cdr3_aa: CASSGPSLETQYF
d_call: TRBD2; j_call: TRBJ2-1; v_call: TRBV9; clone_size: -; cdr3_nt: TGTGCCAGCAGCCCAGCGGGACGGACGGACAATGAGCAGTTCTTC; cdr3_aa: CASSPAGRTDNEQFF
d_call: -; j_call: TRBJ2-2; v_call: TRBV29-1; clone_size: -; cdr3_nt: TGCAGCGTTGAAGGTATCGGGGTTGGAGCCGGGGAGCTGTTTTTT; cdr3_aa: CSVEGIGVGAGELFF
d_call: -; j_call: TRBJ2-3; v_call: TRBV7-9; clone_size: -; cdr3_nt: TGTGCCAGCAGCCCCAGGAGAAGCACAGATACGCAGTATTTT; cdr3_aa: CASSPRRSTDTQYF